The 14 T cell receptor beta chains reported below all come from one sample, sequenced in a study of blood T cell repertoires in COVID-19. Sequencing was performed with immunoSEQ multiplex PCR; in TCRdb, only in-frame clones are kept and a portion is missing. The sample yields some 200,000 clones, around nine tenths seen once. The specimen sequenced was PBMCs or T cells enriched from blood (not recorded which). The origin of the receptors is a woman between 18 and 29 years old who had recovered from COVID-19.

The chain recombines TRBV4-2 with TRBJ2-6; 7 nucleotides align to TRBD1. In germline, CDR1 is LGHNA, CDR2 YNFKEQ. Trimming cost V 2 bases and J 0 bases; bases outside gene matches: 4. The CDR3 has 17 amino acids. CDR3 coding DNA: TGTGCCAGCAGCCAAAAGGGGGACAGCTCTGGGGCCAACGTCCTGACTTTC. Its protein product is CASSQKGDSSGANVLTF.

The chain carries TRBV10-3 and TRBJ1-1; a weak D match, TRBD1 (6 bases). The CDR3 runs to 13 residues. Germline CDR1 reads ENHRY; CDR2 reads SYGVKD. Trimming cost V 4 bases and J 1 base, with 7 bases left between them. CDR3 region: CAISGRGNTEAFF. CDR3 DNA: TGTGCCATCAGTGGCAGGGGGAACACTGAAGCTTTCTTT.

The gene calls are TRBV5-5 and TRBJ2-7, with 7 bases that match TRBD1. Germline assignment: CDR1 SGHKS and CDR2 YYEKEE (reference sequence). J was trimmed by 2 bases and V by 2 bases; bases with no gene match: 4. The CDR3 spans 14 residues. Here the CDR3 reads CASSFEGATYEQYF. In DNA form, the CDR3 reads TGTGCCAGCAGCTTCGAGGGGGCCACCTACGAGCAGTACTTC.

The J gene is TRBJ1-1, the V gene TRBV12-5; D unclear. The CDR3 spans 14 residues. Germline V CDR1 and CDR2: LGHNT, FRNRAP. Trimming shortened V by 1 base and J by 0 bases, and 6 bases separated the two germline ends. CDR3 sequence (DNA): TGTGCTAGTGGTTTGGGGCACCTGAACACTGAAGCTTTCTTT. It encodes CASGLGHLNTEAFF.

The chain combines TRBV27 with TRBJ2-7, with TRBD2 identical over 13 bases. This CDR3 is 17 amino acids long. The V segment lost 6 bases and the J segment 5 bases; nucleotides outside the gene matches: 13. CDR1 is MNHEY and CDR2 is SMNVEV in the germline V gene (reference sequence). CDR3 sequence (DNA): TGTGCCAGCAGAAGGACTAGCGGGAGAGTATTAGTGAACGAGCAGTACTTC. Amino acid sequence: CASRRTSGRVLVNEQYF.

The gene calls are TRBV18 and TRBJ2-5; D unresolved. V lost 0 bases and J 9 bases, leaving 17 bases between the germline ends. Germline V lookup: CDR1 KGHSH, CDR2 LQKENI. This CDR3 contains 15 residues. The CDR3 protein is CASSPPNARNAPQYF. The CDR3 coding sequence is TGTGCCAGCTCACCACCGAACGCCCGCAATGCGCCCCAGTACTTC.

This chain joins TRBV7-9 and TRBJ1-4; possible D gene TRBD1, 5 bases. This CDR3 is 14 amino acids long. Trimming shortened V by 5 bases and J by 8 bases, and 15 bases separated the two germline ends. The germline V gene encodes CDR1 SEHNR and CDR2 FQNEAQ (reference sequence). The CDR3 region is CASSGPGGGEKLFF. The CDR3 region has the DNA TGTGCCAGCAGCGGCCCCGGGGGAGGGGAAAAACTGTTTTTT.

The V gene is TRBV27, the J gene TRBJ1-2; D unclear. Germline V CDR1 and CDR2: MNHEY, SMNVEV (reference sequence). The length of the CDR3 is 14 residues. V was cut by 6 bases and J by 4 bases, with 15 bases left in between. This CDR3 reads CASRRAPTSYGYTF. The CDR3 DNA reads TGTGCCAGCAGGAGGGCTCCAACTTCCTATGGCTACACCTTC.

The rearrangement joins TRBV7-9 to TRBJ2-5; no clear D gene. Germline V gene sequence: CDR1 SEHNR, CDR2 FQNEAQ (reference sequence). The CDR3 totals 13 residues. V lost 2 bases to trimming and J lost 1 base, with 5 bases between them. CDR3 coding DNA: TGTGCCAGCAGCTTATCTTCCCAAGAGACCCAGTACTTC. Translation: CASSLSSQETQYF.

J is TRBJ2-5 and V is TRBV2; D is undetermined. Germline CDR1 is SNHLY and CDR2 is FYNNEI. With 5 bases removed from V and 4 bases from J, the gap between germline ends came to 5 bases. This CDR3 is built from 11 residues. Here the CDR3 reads CASSFSETQYF. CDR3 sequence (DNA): TGTGCCAGCAGTTTCTCAGAGACCCAGTACTTC.

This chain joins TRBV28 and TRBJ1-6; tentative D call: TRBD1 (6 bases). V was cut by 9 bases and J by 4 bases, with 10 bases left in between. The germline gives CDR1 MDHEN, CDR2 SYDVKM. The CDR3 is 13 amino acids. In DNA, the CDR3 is TGTGCCAGTCAGGGACAATATAATTCACCCCTCCACTTT. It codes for CASQGQYNSPLHF.

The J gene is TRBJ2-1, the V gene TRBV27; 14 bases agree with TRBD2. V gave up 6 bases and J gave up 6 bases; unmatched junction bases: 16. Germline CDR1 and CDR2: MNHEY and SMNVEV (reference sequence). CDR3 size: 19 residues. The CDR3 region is CASRKGLAGGFKSVNEQFF. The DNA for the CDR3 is TGTGCCAGCAGGAAAGGACTAGCGGGAGGCTTTAAGTCAGTCAATGAGCAGTTCTTC.

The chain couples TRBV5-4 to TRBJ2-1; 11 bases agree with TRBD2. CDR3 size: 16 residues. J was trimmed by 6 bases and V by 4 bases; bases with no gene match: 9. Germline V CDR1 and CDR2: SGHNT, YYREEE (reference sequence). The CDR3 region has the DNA TGTGCCAGCAGCCTGACTAGCGGGGTGGGCGGCAATGAGCAGTTCTTC. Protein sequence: CASSLTSGVGGNEQFF. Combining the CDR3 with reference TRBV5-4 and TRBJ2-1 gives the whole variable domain ETGVTQSPTHLIKTRGQQVTLRCSSQSGHNTVSWYQQALGQGPQFIFQYYREEENGRGNFPPRFSGLQFPNYSSELNVNALELDDSALYLCASSLTSGVGGNEQFFGPGTRLTVL.

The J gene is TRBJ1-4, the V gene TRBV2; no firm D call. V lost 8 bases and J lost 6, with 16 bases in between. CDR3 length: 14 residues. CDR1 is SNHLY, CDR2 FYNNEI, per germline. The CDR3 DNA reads TGTGCCAGCGGACTGGACGGCTCATATGAAAAACTGTTTTTT. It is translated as CASGLDGSYEKLFF.